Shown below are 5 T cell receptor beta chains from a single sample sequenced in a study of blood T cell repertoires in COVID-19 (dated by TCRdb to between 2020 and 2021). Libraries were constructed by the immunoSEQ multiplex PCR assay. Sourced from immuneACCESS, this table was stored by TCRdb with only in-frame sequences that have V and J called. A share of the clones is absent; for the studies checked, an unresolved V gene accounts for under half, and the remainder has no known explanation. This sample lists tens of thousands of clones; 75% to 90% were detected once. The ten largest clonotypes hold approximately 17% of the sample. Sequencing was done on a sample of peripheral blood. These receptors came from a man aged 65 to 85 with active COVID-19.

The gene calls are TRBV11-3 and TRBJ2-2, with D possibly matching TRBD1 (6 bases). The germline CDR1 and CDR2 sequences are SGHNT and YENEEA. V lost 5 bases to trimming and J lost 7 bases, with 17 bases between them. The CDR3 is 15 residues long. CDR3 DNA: TGTGCCAGCAGCCCCGAGGGGGTACGAGGCGGGGAGCTGTTTTTT. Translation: CASSPEGVRGGELFF.

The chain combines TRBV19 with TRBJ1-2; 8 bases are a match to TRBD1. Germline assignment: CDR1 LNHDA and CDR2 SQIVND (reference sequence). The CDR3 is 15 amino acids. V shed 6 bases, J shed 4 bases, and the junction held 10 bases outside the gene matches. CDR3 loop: CASRTSRTGSYGYTF. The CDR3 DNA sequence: TGTGCCAGTAGGACCTCCAGGACAGGGTCCTATGGCTACACCTTC.

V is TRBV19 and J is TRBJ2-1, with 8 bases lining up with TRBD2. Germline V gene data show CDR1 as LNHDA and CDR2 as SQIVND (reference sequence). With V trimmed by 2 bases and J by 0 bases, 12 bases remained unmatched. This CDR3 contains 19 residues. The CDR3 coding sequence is TGTGCCAGTAGTATATTGGCTCTAGCGGGTGGAAGCTCCTACAATGAGCAGTTCTTC. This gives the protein CASSILALAGGSSYNEQFF.

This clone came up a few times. CDR3 sequence reads: CASGGHYEETQYF. For the CDR3, the DNA is TGTGCCAGCGGTGGGCACTACGAAGAGACCCAGTACTTC. The chain combines TRBV2 with TRBJ2-5; D is ambiguous. V was cut by 8 bases and J by 3 bases, with 13 bases left in between. The CDR3 covers 13 residues. The V gene's germline CDR1 is SNHLY and CDR2 FYNNEI.

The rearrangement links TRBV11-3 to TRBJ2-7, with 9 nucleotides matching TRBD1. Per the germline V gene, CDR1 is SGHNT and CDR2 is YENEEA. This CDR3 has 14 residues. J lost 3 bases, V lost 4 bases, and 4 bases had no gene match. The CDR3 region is CASSSDRGRYEQYF. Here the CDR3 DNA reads TGTGCCAGCAGCTCGGACAGGGGCCGCTACGAGCAGTACTTC.